This T cell receptor (beta chain) was recorded in a study of T cells in Graves' hyperthyroidism and ophthalmopathy (dated by TCRdb to the late 2010s). For the study in its entirety: Peripheral blood was collected at initial diagnosis, before any treatment. To identify distinguishing TCR V-J signatures, a discovery cohort of 95 to 100 patients was used, comprising 40 to 45 with Graves' ophthalmopathy and around 57 with stable Graves' hyperthyroidism. Prospective prediction of ophthalmopathy was tested in an independent validation cohort consisting of fewer than 20 hyperthyroidism patients and approximately 16 patients who later progressed to ophthalmopathy. For training and testing, the 100 or so patients in the discovery cohort were randomly divided in a 7:3 ratio. In addition, the study compared T-cell repertoires in thyroid tissue and in blood from several Graves' hyperthyroidism patients. After blood sampling, hyperthyroidism patients were treated with methimazole at a starting dose of 30 mg daily, and ophthalmopathy patients were treated with high-dose intravenous methylprednisolone. According to the paper, TCR Vbeta CDR3 sequencing was carried out on 135 peripheral blood samples, which came from under 50 ophthalmopathy, fewer than 80 hyperthyroidism and some 17 progressor patients. Beyond this particular receptor, the publication reports: Blood samples also contained most of the expanded thyroid clonotypes (frequency above 0.001), which suggests that blood repertoires may reflect thyroid immune responses. Ophthalmopathy was separated from stable hyperthyroidism by a 13 V-J signature model, with 87.88% sensitivity and about 81% specificity obtained in cross-validation and 80%/75% obtained in testing. Sample size was not statistically predetermined, and investigators were not blinded to group allocation. In validation, the model predicted progression to ophthalmopathy a median of around 6.5 months before onset, with about 67% sensitivity and roughly 77% specificity.

Amplification of TCR beta CDR3 regions was carried out from RNA transcripts. A first-round RT-PCR of the TCR CDR3 used the HTBI primer set with the Qiagen OneStep RT-PCR kit. Libraries were constructed in a second round of multiplex PCR, after which size selection and purification were carried out. Sequencing of the libraries was done on an Illumina HiSeq2000 using paired-end 100 bp reads. The authors processed their data as follows. Raw data were processed with SOAPnuke, discarding reads with adapters, uncalled bases, mean Phred below 15, or no exact constant-primer or identifier match. High-quality paired reads were merged with COPE v1.2.5, and unique nucleotide sequences were defined as clonotypes. MiTCR v1.1 was used to align clonotypes to the IMGT TRBV, TRBD and TRBJ reference segments. The analysis included only V-J combinations with a frequency above 0.0001, which together covered 99% to 99.2% of the repertoires. The TCS score was defined as F50 (clonal expansion) divided by E x V (chaos), with BLOSUM62-based TCRdist calculated between CDR3 peptides within each V-J. Welch's t-statistics and random forest reduced 500 to 550 V-J features to 10 to 15, which were used in a naive Bayes classifier (R e1071). The public reads were run again by TCRdb, first through fastp at Q25 and then through MiXCR, and only productive beta chains were kept. CDR3 protein duplicates are merged, each entry listing the most common genes and DNA. TCRdb's processing, not the authors' own work, is the source of the V and J calls. This sample has around 450,000 distinct CDR3 sequences in its table, and roughly 13% of those were observed once. Of the sample, 5.3% falls within the top ten clones.

This clonotype was counted at least ten times. Its antigen specificity is not known. No much larger clone exists at a distance of one base, and base qualities are not known. V is pared back by 6 bases and J by 7 bases, with 16 bases lying between the germline termini. The germline V gene provides CDR1 SGHTA and CDR2 FQGNSA. Reading from cysteine to phenylalanine, the CDR3 counts 13 amino acids. The entry retains the CDR3 DNA only, 39 bases that are in frame from base 1. A patient counted as having stable Graves' hyperthyroidism if no progression to ophthalmopathy occurred over 18 months of follow-up. Hyperthyroidism patients were newly diagnosed, had a disease duration of under 2 months, and were aged 18 to 65 years. Patients with uncontrolled infections, other autoimmune diseases, pregnancy or lactation were excluded. Diagnoses were based on clinical symptoms, serum thyroxine and TRAb, thyroid ultrasound and orbital computed tomography. PBMCs were separated from 10 ml of fresh peripheral blood using Ficoll-Paque density gradient centrifugation. Total RNA was extracted using Trizol reagent, and RNA quality was assessed on an Agilent 2100 Bioanalyzer.

The source of this sequence is a woman aged 18-29 years with Graves' hyperthyroidism. The chain is made from TRBV7-2 and TRBJ2-7; no D segment can be confidently identified. Material: blood. The CDR3 region: CASRTDGPREQYF. The DNA sequence is as follows: TGTGCCAGCAGAACAGACGGGCCTCGGGAGCAGTACTTC. The CDR3 plus the reference TRBV7-2 and TRBJ2-7 genes for the other parts give the full variable domain: GAGVSQSPSNKVTEKGKDVELRCDPISGHTALYWYRQSLGQGLEFLIYFQGNSAPDKSGLPSDRFSAERTGGSVSTLTIQRTQQEDSAVYLCASRTDGPREQYFGPGTRLTVT.